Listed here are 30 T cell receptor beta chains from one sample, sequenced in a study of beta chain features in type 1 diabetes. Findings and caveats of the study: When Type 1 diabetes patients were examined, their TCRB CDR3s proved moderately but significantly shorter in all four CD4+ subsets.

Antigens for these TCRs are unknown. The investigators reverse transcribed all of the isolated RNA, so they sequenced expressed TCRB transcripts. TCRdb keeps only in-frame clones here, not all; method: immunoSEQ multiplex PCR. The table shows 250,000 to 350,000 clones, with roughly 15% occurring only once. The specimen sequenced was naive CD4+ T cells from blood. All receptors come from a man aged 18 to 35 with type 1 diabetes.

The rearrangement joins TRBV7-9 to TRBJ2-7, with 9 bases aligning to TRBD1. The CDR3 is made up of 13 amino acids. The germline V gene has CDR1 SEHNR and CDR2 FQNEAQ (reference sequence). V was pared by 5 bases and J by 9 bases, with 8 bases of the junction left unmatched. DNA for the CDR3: TGTGCCAGCAGCCCTACAGGGGGCGCCGGGCAGTACTTC. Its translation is CASSPTGGAGQYF.

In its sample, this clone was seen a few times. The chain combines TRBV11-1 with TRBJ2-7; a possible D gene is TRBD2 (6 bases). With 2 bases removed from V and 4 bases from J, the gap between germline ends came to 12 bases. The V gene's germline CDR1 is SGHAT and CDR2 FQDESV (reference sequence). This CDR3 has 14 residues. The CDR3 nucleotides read TGTGCCAGCAGCTTATATCCAGGGACTTACGAGCAGTACTTC. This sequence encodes CASSLYPGTYEQYF. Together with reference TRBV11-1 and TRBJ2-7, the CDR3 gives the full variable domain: EAEVAQSPRYKITEKSQAVAFWCDPISGHATLYWYRQILGQGPELLVQFQDESVVDDSQLPKDRFSAERLKGVDSTLKIQPAELGDSAMYLCASSLYPGTYEQYFGPGTRLTVT.

Here the CDR3 reads CASSQDRGRKNIQYF. The CDR3 nucleotides are TGCGCCAGCAGCCAAGACAGGGGGCGCAAAAACATTCAGTACTTC. This chain uses TRBV4-3 with TRBJ2-4, with 8 bases matching TRBD1. Germline V gene lookup returns CDR1 LGHNA and CDR2 YSLEER. This CDR3 spans 15 amino acids. V shed 0 bases, J shed 3 bases, and the junction held 1 base outside the gene matches.

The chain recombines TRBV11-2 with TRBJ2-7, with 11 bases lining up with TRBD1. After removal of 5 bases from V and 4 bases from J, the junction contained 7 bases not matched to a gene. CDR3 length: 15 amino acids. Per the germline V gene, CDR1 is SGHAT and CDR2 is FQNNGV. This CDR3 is CASSRTGTGGYEQYF. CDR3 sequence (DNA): TGTGCCAGCAGCCGGACCGGGACAGGGGGGTACGAGCAGTACTTC. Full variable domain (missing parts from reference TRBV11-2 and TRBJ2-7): EAGVAQSPRYKIIEKRQSVAFWCNPISGHATLYWYQQILGQGPKLLIQFQNNGVVDDSQLPKDRFSAERLKGVDSTLKIQPAKLEDSAVYLCASSRTGTGGYEQYFGPGTRLTVT.

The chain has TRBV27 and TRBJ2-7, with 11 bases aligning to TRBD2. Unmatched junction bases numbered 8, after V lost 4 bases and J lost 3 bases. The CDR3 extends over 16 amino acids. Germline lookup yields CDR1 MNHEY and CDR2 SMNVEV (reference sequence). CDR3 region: CASSSFASGRYYEQYF. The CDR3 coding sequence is TGTGCCAGCAGTTCCTTCGCTAGCGGGAGGTACTACGAGCAGTACTTC.

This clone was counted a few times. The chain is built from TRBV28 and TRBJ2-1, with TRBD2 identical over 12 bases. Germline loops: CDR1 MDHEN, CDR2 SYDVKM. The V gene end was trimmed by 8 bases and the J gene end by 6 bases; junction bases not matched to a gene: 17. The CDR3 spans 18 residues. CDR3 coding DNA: TGTGCCAGCCACCCTTGGACTAGCGGGAAACCCGGGGCCAATGAGCAGTTCTTC. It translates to CASHPWTSGKPGANEQFF.

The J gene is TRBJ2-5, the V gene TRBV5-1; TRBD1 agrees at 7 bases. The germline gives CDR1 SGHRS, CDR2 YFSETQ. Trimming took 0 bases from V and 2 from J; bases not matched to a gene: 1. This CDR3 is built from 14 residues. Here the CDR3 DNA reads TGCGCCAGCAGCTTGGTGACAGGGCAAGAGACCCAGTACTTC. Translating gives CASSLVTGQETQYF.

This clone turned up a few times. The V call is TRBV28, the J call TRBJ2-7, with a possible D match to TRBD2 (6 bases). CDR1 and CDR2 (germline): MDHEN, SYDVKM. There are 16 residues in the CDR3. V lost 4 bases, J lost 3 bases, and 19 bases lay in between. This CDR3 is CASSSSWAGLNYEQYF. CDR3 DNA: TGTGCCAGCAGTTCCTCATGGGCGGGACTTAACTACGAGCAGTACTTC.

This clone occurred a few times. The DNA for the CDR3 is TGTGCCAGCAGTTTAAGGAGACAGCAGTTCTTC. This encodes CASSLRRQQFF. This sequence joins TRBV28 and TRBJ2-1; unclear D gene. Germline loops: CDR1 MDHEN, CDR2 SYDVKM. The CDR3 sequence is 11 residues long. Deletions cut 2 bases from V and 11 bases from J, with 7 bases between.

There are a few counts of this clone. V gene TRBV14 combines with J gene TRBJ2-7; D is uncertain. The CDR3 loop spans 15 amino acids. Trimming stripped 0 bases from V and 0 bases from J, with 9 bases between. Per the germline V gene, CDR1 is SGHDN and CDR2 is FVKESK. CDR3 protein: CASSQDHRFSYEQYF. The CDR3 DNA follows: TGTGCCAGCAGCCAAGACCACAGATTCTCCTACGAGCAGTACTTC.

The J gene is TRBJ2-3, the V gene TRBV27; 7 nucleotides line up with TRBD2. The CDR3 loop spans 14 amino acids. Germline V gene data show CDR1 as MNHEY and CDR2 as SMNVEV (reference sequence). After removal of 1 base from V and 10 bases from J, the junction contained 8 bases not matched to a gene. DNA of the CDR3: TGTGCCAGCAGTTTATACCGGGGGGAGGGAGCGCAGTATTTT. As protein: CASSLYRGEGAQYF.

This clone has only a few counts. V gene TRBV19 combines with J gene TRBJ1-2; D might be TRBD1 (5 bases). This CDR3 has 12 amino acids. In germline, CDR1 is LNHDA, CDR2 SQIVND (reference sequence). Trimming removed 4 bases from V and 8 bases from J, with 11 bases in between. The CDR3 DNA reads TGTGCCAGTAGTACCCGCAGGGCCGGCTACACCTTC. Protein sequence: CASSTRRAGYTF.

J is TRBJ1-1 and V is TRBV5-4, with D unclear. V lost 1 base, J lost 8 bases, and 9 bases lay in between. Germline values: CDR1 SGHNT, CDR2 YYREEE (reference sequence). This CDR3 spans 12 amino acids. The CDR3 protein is CASSLSRGEAFF. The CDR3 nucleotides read TGTGCCAGCAGCTTGTCTCGGGGAGAAGCTTTCTTT.

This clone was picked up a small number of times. The chain's CDR3 is CASSLVWSEQYF. The CDR3 nucleotides are TGTGCCAGCAGCTTGGTCTGGAGTGAGCAGTACTTC. The chain has TRBV5-6 and TRBJ2-5; D is unresolved. There are 12 residues in the CDR3. V was trimmed by 0 bases and J by 11 bases, leaving 11 bases between them. Germline loops: CDR1 SGHDT, CDR2 YYEEEE.

CDR3 residues: CASRPPWDRGLDTQYF. For the CDR3, the DNA is TGTGCCAGCAGACCCCCCTGGGACAGGGGCCTTGATACGCAGTATTTT. This chain connects TRBV7-9 to TRBJ2-3; 10 bases are shared with TRBD1. This CDR3 spans 16 amino acids. V dropped 6 bases and J dropped 6; count of bases not matched to a gene: 12. The germline V gene encodes CDR1 SEHNR and CDR2 FQNEAQ (reference sequence).

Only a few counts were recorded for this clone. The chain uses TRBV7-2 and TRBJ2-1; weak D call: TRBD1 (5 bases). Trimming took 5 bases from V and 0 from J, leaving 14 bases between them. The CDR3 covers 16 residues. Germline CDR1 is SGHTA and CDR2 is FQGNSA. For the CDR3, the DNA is TGTGCCAGCAGCCTTATGGGGCAGAGCTCCTACAATGAGCAGTTCTTC. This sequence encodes CASSLMGQSSYNEQFF. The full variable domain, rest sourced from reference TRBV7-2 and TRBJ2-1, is GAGVSQSPSNKVTEKGKDVELRCDPISGHTALYWYRQSLGQGLEFLIYFQGNSAPDKSGLPSDRFSAERTGGSVSTLTIQRTQQEDSAVYLCASSLMGQSSYNEQFFGPGTRLTVL.

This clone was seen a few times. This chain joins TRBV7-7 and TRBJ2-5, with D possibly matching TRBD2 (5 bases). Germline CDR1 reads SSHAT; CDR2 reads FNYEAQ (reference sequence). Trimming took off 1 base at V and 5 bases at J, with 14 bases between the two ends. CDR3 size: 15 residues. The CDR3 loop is CASSLGPGSFETQYF. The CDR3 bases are TGTGCCAGCAGCTTAGGACCGGGGTCTTTTGAGACCCAGTACTTC.

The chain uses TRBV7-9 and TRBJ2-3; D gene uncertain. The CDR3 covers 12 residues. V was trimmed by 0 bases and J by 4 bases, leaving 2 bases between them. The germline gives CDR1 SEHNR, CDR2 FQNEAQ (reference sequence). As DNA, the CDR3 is TGTGCCAGCAGCTTAGCCGCAGATACGCAGTATTTT. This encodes CASSLAADTQYF.

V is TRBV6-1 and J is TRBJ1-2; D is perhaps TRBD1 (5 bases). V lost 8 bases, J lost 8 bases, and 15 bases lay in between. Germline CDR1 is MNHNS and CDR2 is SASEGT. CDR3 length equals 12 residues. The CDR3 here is CASLREGRGYTF. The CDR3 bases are TGTGCCAGCCTCAGGGAAGGTCGGGGCTACACCTTC.

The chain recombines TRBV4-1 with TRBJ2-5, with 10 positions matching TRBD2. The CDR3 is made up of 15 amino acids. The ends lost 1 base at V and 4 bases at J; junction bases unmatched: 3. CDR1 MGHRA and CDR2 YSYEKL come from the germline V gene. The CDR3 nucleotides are TGCGCCAGCAGCCAAGTAGTAGCGGGAGGAGAGACCCAGTACTTC. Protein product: CASSQVVAGGETQYF.

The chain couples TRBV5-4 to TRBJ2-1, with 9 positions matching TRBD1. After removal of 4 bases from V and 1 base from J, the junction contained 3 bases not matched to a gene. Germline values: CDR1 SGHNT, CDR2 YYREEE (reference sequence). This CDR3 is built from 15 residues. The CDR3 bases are TGTGCCAGCAGCCTACAGGGGGCTTCCTACAATGAGCAGTTCTTC. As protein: CASSLQGASYNEQFF.

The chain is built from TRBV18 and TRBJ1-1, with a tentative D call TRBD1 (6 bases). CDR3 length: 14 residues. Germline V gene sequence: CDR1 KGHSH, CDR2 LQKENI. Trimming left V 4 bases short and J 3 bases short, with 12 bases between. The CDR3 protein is CASSRDRQDTEAFF. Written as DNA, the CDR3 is TGTGCCAGCTCACGCGACAGGCAAGACACTGAAGCTTTCTTT.

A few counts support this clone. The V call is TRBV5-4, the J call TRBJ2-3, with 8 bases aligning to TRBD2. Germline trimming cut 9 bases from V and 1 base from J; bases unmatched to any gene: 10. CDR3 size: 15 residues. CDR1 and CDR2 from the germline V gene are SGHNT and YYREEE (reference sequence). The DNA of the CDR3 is TGTGCCACCACCTCGGGGGGGAGGGGCACAGATACGCAGTATTTT. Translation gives CATTSGGRGTDTQYF.

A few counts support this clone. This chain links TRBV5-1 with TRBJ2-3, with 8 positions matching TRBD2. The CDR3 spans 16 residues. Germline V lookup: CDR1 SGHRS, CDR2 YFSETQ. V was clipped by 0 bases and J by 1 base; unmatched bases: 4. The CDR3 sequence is CASSLEASGRTDTQYF. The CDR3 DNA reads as TGCGCCAGCAGCTTGGAAGCTAGCGGGCGCACAGATACGCAGTATTTT.

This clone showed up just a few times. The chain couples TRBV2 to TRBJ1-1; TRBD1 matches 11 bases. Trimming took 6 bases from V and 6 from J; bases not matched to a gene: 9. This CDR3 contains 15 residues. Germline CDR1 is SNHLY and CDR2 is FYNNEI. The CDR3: CASSRDRGYIAEAFF. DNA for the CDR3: TGTGCCAGCAGCCGGGACAGGGGGTACATCGCTGAAGCTTTCTTT.

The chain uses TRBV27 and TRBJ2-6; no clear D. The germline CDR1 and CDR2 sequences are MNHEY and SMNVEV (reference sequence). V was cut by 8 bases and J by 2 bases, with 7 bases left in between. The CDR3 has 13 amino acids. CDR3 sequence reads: CASQIPGANVLTF. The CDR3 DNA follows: TGTGCCAGCCAGATCCCTGGGGCCAACGTCCTGACTTTC. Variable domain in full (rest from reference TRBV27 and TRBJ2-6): EAQVTQNPRYLITVTGKKLTVTCSQNMNHEYMSWYRQDPGLGLRQIYYSMNVEVTDKGDVPEGYKVSRKEKRNFPLILESPSPNQTSLYFCASQIPGANVLTFGAGSRLTVL.

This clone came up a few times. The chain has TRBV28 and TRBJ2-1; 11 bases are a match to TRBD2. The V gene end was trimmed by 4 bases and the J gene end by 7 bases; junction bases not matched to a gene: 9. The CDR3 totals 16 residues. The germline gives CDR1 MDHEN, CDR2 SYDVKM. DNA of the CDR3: TGTGCCAGCAGTTCTCCGACTAGCGGGACATGGAATGAGCAGTTCTTC. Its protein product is CASSSPTSGTWNEQFF.

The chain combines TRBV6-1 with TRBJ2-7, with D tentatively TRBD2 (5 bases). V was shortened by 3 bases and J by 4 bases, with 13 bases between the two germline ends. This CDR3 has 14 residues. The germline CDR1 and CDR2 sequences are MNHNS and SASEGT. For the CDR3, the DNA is TGTGCCAGCAGTGACAGGCGAGGGTATTACGAGCAGTACTTC. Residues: CASSDRRGYYEQYF.

The CDR3 DNA reads as TGCAGCGCTACCGGGACTACGCAAGAGACCCAGTACTTC. Translation: CSATGTTQETQYF. The chain joins TRBV29-1 to TRBJ2-5; 7 bases are a match to TRBD2. The CDR3 length is 13 residues. The germline V gene has CDR1 SQVTM and CDR2 ANQGSEA. V lost 7 bases and J lost 2; bases outside the gene matches: 7.

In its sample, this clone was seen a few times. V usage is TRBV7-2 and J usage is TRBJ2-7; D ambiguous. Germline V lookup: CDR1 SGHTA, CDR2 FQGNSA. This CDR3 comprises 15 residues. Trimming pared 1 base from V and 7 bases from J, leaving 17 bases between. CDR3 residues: CASSLEAYRSREQYF. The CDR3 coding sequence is TGTGCCAGCAGCTTAGAAGCCTACCGGTCTCGGGAGCAGTACTTC.